One sample yielded the 24 T cell receptor beta chains listed below, sequenced in a study of breast tumors, draining lymph nodes, adjacent tissues. Axillary draining lymph nodes of breast cancer patients supplied the node samples. MiXCR, run by TCRdb on the multiplex PCR reads, gives a single entry per CDR3 protein. The table has fewer than 200,000 distinct CDR3 sequences, approximately 33% seen once. The sequenced material came from axillary lymph node tissue. These TCRs come from a female donor with breast cancer. Some clones in this sample may be carry-over from other donors' samples.

Of note for this clonotype: A read error may produce the germline difference seen at one junction end. The chain has TRBV6-1 and TRBJ2-5; D is ambiguous. This CDR3 region has 13 residues. Germline V gene lookup returns CDR1 MNHNS and CDR2 SASEGT. The CDR3 is CASSPQPLETRYF. In DNA, the CDR3 is TGTGCCAGCAGCCCCCAGCCATTAGAGACCCGGTACTTC.

This clonotype was found many times. The chain couples TRBV6-6 to TRBJ2-7; D is unclear. CDR1 and CDR2 (germline): MNHNY, SVGAGI (reference sequence). The CDR3 is 11 amino acids. V lost 6 bases, J lost 2 bases, and 5 bases lay in between. This CDR3 reads CASSTTYEQYF. The CDR3 nucleotides read TGTGCCAGCAGCACAACCTACGAGCAGTACTTC.

The table lists this clonotype with many counts. V and J are TRBV18 and TRBJ2-7; D is ambiguous. The CDR3 sequence is 14 residues long. V gave up 2 bases and J gave up 0 bases, with 8 bases separating them. Germline assignment: CDR1 KGHSH and CDR2 LQKENI. CDR3 sequence (DNA): TGTGCCAGCTCACCAGAGGTTTTCTCCTACGAGCAGTACTTC. This sequence encodes CASSPEVFSYEQYF.

This chain connects TRBV20-1 to TRBJ2-5; 10 bases agree with TRBD2. CDR1 is DFQATT and CDR2 is SNEGSKA in the germline V gene (reference sequence). The ends lost 8 bases at V and 7 bases at J; junction bases unmatched: 16. This CDR3 is 15 amino acids long. As DNA, the CDR3 is TGCAGTATTAGCAGTCTAGCGGGGGAATTTGGGACCCAGTACTTC. Its protein product is CSISSLAGEFGTQYF.

This clonotype showed up many times. The chain is built from TRBV10-3 and TRBJ1-5; D call uncertain. Germline-derived CDR1 and CDR2 are ENHRY and SYGVKD. The V gene lost 6 bases and the J gene lost 2 bases, with 8 bases spanning the gap. The CDR3 runs to 13 residues. CDR3 in DNA: TGTGCCATCAGCGAAGCTGGCAATCAGCCCCAGCATTTT. It codes for CAISEAGNQPQHF.

This chain links TRBV27 with TRBJ1-2, with 7 nucleotides matching TRBD1. The V gene's germline CDR1 is MNHEY and CDR2 SMNVEV (reference sequence). V lost 6 bases, J lost 0 bases, and 7 bases stayed unmatched. CDR3 length equals 15 residues. The CDR3 reads CASRPGTDPNYGYTF. Written as DNA, the CDR3 is TGTGCCAGCAGACCCGGGACAGATCCTAACTATGGCTACACCTTC.

This clonotype was seen repeatedly, ten times or more. The chain recombines TRBV20-1 with TRBJ2-3; possibly TRBD1 or TRBD2 for D (5 bases each). This CDR3 is 17 amino acids long. Per germline, CDR1 DFQATT and CDR2 SNEGSKA (reference sequence). V was clipped by 0 bases and J by 8 bases, with 24 bases between them. The CDR3 spells CSAREPGTFTTLPTQYF. For the CDR3, the DNA is TGCAGTGCTAGAGAACCCGGGACCTTCACCACCCTTCCTACGCAGTATTTT.

The V call is TRBV7-9, the J call TRBJ2-7, with D unclear. CDR3 length: 14 residues. Germline V gene sequence: CDR1 SEHNR, CDR2 FQNEAQ (reference sequence). Trimming removed 5 bases at V and 0 bases at J, with 11 bases between. The CDR3 sequence is CASSHGESSYEQYF. The CDR3 DNA is TGTGCCAGCAGCCATGGGGAAAGCTCCTACGAGCAGTACTTC.

As regards this clonotype: The CDR3 carries no conserved terminal phenylalanine or tryptophan, so it likely arises from a read error. This chain joins TRBV2 and TRBJ2-5; D perhaps matches TRBD2 (5 bases). The germline V gene encodes CDR1 SNHLY and CDR2 FYNNEI. The germline V and J ends were trimmed by 4 bases and 9 bases, with 21 bases remaining between them. The CDR3 extends over 15 amino acids. This CDR3 is CASSVGAAVQESQYS. DNA for the CDR3: TGTGCCAGCAGTGTAGGAGCGGCGGTCCAGGAGTCCCAGTACTCC.

This chain uses TRBV29-1 with TRBJ2-7, with 7 bases identical to TRBD2. Trimming removed 6 bases from V and 5 bases from J; junction bases left unmatched: 13. The germline gives CDR1 SQVTM, CDR2 ANQGSEA. This CDR3 has 14 amino acids. The CDR3 DNA follows: TGCAGCGTGGAACCCGGACTAGAGAGCGACGAGCAGTACTTC. The encoded protein is CSVEPGLESDEQYF.

Many counts were recorded for this clonotype. A read error may produce the germline difference seen at one junction end. This sequence joins TRBV19 and TRBJ1-4; D may be TRBD1 (6 bases). The V gene's germline CDR1 is LNHDA and CDR2 SQIVND (reference sequence). The CDR3 covers 15 residues. Written as DNA, the CDR3 is TGTACCAGTAGTCCCCCCGCGGGGGGCCGCGAAAAACTGTTTTTT. Amino acid sequence: CTSSPPAGGREKLFF.

The V and J genes are TRBV10-3 and TRBJ2-3; 10 bases agree with TRBD2. The CDR3 contains 12 residues. Trimming took 5 bases from V and 13 from J; bases not matched to a gene: 6. Looked up from germline, CDR1 is ENHRY and CDR2 is SYGVKD. The CDR3 is CAISTSGVREYF. CDR3 coding DNA: TGTGCCATCAGTACTAGCGGGGTTAGGGAGTATTTT.

This clonotype was detected many times. The chain carries TRBV6-1 and TRBJ2-7, with 10 nucleotides matching TRBD1. The germline CDR1 and CDR2 sequences are MNHNS and SASEGT. This CDR3 comprises 15 residues. V was clipped by 6 bases and J by 1 base; unmatched bases: 6. The CDR3 sequence is CASRKGQGFSYEQYF. CDR3 sequence (DNA): TGTGCCAGCAGGAAGGGACAGGGGTTTTCCTACGAGCAGTACTTC.

This rearrangement joins TRBV5-4 to TRBJ2-7; D uncertain. CDR3 length: 11 residues. V lost 1 base to trimming and J lost 9 bases, with 8 bases between them. From germline, CDR1 is SGHNT and CDR2 YYREEE (reference sequence). DNA for the CDR3: TGTGCCAGCAGCTTGTCGGACGCGCAGTACTTC. Translating it yields CASSLSDAQYF. Together with reference TRBV5-4 and TRBJ2-7, the CDR3 gives the full variable domain: ETGVTQSPTHLIKTRGQQVTLRCSSQSGHNTVSWYQQALGQGPQFIFQYYREEENGRGNFPPRFSGLQFPNYSSELNVNALELDDSALYLCASSLSDAQYFGPGTRLTVT.

There are many counts of this clonotype. This rearrangement joins TRBV4-1 to TRBJ2-6; a possible D gene is TRBD1 (6 bases). Germline loops: CDR1 MGHRA, CDR2 YSYEKL. This CDR3 has 18 amino acids. Trimming took off 0 bases at V and 0 bases at J, with 12 bases between the two ends. The CDR3 here is CASSQESQGRSGANVLTF. The CDR3, as DNA: TGCGCCAGCAGCCAAGAGTCCCAGGGGCGCTCTGGGGCCAACGTCCTGACTTTC.

In this sample, this clonotype turned up many times. The rearrangement links TRBV19 to TRBJ2-7, with D uncertain. Trimming stripped 4 bases from V and 0 bases from J, with 13 bases between. The CDR3 is 15 residues long. The germline V gene has CDR1 LNHDA and CDR2 SQIVND (reference sequence). The CDR3 DNA reads TGTGCCAGTAGTAGTAGACAAAGGATCTCCTACGAGCAGTACTTC. It codes for CASSSRQRISYEQYF.

Turning to this clonotype: A much bigger clone sits one base away, suggesting this may be a read error. The conserved final phenylalanine or tryptophan is absent from the CDR3, which likely points to a read error. The J gene is TRBJ2-7, the V gene TRBV7-2, with D perhaps matching TRBD1 (6 bases). The CDR3 covers 14 residues. Trimming stripped 5 bases from V and 5 bases from J, with 16 bases between. Germline values: CDR1 SGHTA, CDR2 FQGNSA. This CDR3 is CASSPQGGINEQYL. The CDR3, as DNA: TGTGCCAGCAGCCCCCAAGGGGGAATTAACGAGCAGTACCTC.

In regard to this clonotype: A much larger clone sits a single nucleotide away, making a read error possible. Since no conserved phenylalanine or tryptophan closes the CDR3, a read error is the likely cause. This chain connects TRBV5-5 to TRBJ2-3; D gene uncertain. The CDR3 sequence is 14 residues long. The germline V gene encodes CDR1 SGHKS and CDR2 YYEKEE (reference sequence). Trimming shortened V by 2 bases and J by 4 bases, and 11 bases separated the two germline ends. The CDR3 DNA sequence: TGTGCCAGCAGCTTCCTACTTTCCGCAGATACGCAGTATCTT. This gives the protein CASSFLLSADTQYL.

The sample holds a few counts of this clonotype. V is TRBV27 and J is TRBJ2-2; tentative D call: TRBD1 (5 bases). The V gene lost 6 bases and the J gene lost 6 bases, with 20 bases spanning the gap. CDR3 length: 16 residues. Per germline, CDR1 MNHEY and CDR2 SMNVEV (reference sequence). The CDR3 spells CASSPRVISSPGELFF. Written as DNA, the CDR3 is TGTGCCAGCAGCCCCAGGGTTATCTCATCTCCCGGGGAGCTGTTTTTT.

This chain uses TRBV7-6 with TRBJ1-1, with D possibly TRBD1 on 5 matching bases. CDR3 length equals 17 residues. Trimming shortened V by 1 base and J by 1 base, and 16 bases separated the two germline ends. From germline, CDR1 is SGHVS and CDR2 FNYEAQ. CDR3 in DNA: TGTGCCAGCAGCTTAGTAAGGGGCACCCCAACGAACACTGAAGCTTTCTTT. It encodes CASSLVRGTPTNTEAFF.

This clonotype was found many times. The chain combines TRBV7-6 with TRBJ2-5, with 8 bases fitting TRBD2. CDR3 size: 15 residues. Trimming removed 4 bases from V and 5 bases from J; junction bases left unmatched: 9. In germline, CDR1 is SGHVS, CDR2 FNYEAQ. The CDR3 spells CASSYQSGSGETQYF. Written as DNA, the CDR3 is TGTGCCAGCAGCTATCAAAGCGGGAGCGGTGAGACCCAGTACTTC.

V usage is TRBV7-9 and J usage is TRBJ2-1, with D maybe TRBD1 (6 bases). Germline assignment: CDR1 SEHNR and CDR2 FQNEAQ (reference sequence). Trimming pared 2 bases from V and 0 bases from J, leaving 8 bases between. The CDR3 has 15 residues. DNA of the CDR3: TGTGCCAGCAGCTTATGGACAGACTCCTACAATGAGCAGTTCTTC. Residues: CASSLWTDSYNEQFF.

On this clonotype itself: A much larger clone sits a single nucleotide away, making a read error possible. The chain combines TRBV9 with TRBJ1-2; maybe TRBD1 (6 bases). CDR3 length: 15 residues. The V gene lost 3 bases and the J gene lost 8 bases, with 20 bases spanning the gap. Germline CDR1 reads SGDLS; CDR2 reads YYNGEE. CDR3 region: CASSERSHQGKGYTF. In DNA, the CDR3 is TGTGCCAGCAGCGAACGGTCTCACCAGGGGAAAGGCTACACCTTC.

On this clonotype itself: This sequence may be a read error, since a much larger clone differs from it by one base. The CDR3, as DNA: TGTGCCAGCAGTACAGGGGGAGGAAACACCATATATTTT. Translation: CASSTGGGNTIYF. The chain uses TRBV6-5 and TRBJ1-3, with 8 bases aligning to TRBD1. V lost 5 bases to trimming and J lost 4 bases; unmatched junction nucleotides: 1. The germline V gene encodes CDR1 MNHEY and CDR2 SVGAGI. The CDR3 sequence is 13 residues long.